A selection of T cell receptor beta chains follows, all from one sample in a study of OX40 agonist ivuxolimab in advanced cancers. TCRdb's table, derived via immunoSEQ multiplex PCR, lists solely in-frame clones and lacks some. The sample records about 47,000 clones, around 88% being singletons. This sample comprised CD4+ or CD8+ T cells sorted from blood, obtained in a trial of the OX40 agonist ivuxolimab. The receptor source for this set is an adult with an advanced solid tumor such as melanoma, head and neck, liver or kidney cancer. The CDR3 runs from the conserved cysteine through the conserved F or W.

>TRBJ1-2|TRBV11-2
CASSLARQGRGGYTF
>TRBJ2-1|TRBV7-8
CASSLRTSTNEQFF
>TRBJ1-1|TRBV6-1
CASSTRGTNTEAFF
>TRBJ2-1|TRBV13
CASSLGGSPVNEQFF
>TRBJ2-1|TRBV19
CASSIGSGRPYNEQFF
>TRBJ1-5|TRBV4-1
CATAKMGGQPQHF
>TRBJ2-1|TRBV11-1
CASSFWGRGPPGEQFF
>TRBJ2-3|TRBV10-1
CASSFSREGSQNYATDTQYF
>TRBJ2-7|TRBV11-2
CASSLSSYEQYF
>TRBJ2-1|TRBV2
CASTESPGTNNEQFF
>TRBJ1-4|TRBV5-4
CASSFRDRANEKLFF
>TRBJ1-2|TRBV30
CAWRRGGFDGYTF
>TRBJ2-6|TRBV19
CASSMGRSSGANVLTF
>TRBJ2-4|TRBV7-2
CASSLQSGLTKNIQYF
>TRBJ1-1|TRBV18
CASSPGAQGAFF
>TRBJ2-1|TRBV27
CASSPQPPSGGYNEQFF
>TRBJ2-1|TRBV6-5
CASSPGTGVHNEQFF
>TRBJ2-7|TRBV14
CASSLSGGGLGYEQYF
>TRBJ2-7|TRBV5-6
CASSPWDRDYEQYF
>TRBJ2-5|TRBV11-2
CASSSQVRETQYF
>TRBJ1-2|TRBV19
CASRRTGTGYGYTF
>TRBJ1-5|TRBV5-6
CASSLQGINQPQHF
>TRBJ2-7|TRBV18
CASSPWGYEQYF
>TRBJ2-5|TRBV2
CASRDRVAAGTQYF
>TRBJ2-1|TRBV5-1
CASSSAGWEGHMGVVTYNEQFF
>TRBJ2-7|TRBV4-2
CASSQVESLASEQYF
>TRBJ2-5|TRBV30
CAWRPGGETQYF
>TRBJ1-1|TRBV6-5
CASSSRDRGIRTEAFF
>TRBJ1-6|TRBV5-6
CASSATHRAGRNSPLHF
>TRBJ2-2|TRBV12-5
CASGLITGTTLGSGELFF
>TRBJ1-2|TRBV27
CASSPGGSNYGYTF
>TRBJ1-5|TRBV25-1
CASSETGGRATQPQHF
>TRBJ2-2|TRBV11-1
CASSFGRGTGTGELFF
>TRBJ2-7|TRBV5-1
CASSFLGQGNEQYF
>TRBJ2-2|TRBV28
CASSSITGELFF
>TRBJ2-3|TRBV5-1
CASSLQSALTDTQYF
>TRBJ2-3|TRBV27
CASSPFTGVADTQYF
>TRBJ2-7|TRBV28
CASSSIGGYSYEQYF
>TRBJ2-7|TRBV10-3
CAISESARQGSYYEQYF
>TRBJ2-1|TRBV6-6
CASTQLGGSGGNEQFF
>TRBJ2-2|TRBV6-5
CASSYRWTPGGELFF